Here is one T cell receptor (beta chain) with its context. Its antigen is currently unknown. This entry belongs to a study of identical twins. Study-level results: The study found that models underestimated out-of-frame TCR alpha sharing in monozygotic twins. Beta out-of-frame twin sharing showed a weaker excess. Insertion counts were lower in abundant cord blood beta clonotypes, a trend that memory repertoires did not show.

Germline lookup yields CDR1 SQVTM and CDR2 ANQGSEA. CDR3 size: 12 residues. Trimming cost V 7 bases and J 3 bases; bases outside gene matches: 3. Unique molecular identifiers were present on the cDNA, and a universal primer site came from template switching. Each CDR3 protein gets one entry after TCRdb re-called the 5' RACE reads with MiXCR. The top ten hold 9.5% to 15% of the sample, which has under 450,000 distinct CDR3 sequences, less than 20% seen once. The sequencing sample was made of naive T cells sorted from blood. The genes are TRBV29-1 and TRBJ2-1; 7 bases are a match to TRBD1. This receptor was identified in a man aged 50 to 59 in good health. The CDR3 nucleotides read TGCAGCGGTGGGACAGTCTACAATGAGCAGTTCTTC. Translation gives CSGGTVYNEQFF.